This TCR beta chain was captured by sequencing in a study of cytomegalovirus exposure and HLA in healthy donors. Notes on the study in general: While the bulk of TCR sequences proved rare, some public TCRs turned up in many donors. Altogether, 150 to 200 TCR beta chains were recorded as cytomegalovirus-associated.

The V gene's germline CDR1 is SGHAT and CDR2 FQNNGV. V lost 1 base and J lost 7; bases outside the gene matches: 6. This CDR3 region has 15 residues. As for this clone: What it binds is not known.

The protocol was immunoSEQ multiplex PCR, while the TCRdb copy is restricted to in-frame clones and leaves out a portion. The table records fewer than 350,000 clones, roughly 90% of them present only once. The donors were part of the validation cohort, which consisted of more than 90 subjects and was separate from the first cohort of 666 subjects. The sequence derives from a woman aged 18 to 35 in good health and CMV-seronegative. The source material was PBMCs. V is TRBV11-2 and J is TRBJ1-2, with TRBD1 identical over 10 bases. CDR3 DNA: TGTGCCAGCAGCTTAGGAACAAGACAGGGGGCTGGCTACACCTTC. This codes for CASSLGTRQGAGYTF. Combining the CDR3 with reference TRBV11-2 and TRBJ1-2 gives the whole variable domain EAGVAQSPRYKIIEKRQSVAFWCNPISGHATLYWYQQILGQGPKLLIQFQNNGVVDDSQLPKDRFSAERLKGVDSTLKIQPAKLEDSAVYLCASSLGTRQGAGYTFGSGTRLTVV.